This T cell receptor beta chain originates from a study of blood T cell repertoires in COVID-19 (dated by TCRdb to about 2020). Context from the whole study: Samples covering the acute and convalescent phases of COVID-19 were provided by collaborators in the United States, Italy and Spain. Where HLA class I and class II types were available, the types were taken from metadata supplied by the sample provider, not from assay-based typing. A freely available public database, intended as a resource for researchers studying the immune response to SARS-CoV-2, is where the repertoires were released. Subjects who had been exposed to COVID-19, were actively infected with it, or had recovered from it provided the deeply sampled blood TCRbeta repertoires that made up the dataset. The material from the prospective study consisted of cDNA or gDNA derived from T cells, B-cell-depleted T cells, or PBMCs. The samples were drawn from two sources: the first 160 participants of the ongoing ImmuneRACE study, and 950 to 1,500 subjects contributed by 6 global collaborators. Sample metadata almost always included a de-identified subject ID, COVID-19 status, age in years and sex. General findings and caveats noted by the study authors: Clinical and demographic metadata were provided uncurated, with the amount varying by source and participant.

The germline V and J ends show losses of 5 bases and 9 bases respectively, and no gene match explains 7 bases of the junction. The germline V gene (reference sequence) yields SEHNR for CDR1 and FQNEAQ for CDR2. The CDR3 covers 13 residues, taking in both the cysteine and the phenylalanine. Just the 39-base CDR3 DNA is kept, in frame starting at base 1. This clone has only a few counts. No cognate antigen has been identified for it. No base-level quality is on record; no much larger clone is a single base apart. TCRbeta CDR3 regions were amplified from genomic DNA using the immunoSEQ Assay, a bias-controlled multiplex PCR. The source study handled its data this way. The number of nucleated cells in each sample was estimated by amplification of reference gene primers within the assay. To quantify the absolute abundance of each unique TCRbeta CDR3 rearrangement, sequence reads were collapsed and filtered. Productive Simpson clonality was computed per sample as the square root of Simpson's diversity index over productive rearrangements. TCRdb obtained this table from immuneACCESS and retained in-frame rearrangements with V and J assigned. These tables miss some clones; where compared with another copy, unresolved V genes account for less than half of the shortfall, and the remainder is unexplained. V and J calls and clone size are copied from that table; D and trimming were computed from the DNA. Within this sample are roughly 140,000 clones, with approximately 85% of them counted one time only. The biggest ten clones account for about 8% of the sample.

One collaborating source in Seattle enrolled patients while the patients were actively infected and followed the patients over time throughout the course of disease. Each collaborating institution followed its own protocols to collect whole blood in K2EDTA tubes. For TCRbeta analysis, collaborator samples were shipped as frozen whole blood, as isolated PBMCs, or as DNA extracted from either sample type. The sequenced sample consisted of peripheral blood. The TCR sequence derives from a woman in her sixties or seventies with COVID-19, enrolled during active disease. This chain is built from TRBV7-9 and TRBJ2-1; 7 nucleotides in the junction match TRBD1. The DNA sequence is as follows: TGTGCCAGCAGCCGTGGGACAGCGGTTGAGCAGTTCTTC. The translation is CASSRGTAVEQFF.